Listed below are T cell receptor beta chains from one sample, sequenced in a study of T cell responses to AZD1222 COVID-19 vaccine. Only in-frame clones appear in the TCRdb table, and some are missing; sequencing was by immunoSEQ multiplex PCR. In the table there are 180,000 or so clones, around 90% of which are singletons. The starting material was peripheral blood, obtained 28 days after the second dose of the MenACWY control vaccine. The receptors were sampled from an adult who received the MenACWY meningococcal vaccine as a control. CDR3s include the opening cysteine and the closing phenylalanine or tryptophan. Fields, in order: V gene, J gene, clone size, D gene, CDR3 protein, CDR3 DNA. D genes are given only for firm matches. Expanded clones get a size class; other rows say once, few or many, or leave the size out.

v_call: TRBV5-4
j_call: TRBJ1-1
clone_size: .
d_call: TRBD1
cdr3_aa: CASSLPQGANTEAFF
cdr3_nt: TGTGCCAGCAGCCTCCCTCAGGGGGCGAACACTGAAGCTTTCTTT

v_call: TRBV7-2
j_call: TRBJ2-1
clone_size: .
d_call: .
cdr3_aa: CASSLDSSSYNEQFF
cdr3_nt: TGTGCCAGCAGCCTTGACTCAAGCTCCTACAATGAGCAGTTCTTC

v_call: TRBV19
j_call: TRBJ1-3
clone_size: .
d_call: TRBD1
cdr3_aa: CASTPTGGPSGNTIYF
cdr3_nt: TGTGCCAGTACTCCCACAGGGGGTCCCTCTGGAAACACCATATATTTT

v_call: TRBV6-4
j_call: TRBJ2-2
clone_size: once
d_call: .
cdr3_aa: CASSDSTGGVNTGELFF
cdr3_nt: TGTGCCAGCAGTGACTCGACGGGCGGGGTGAACACCGGGGAGCTGTTTTTT

v_call: TRBV28
j_call: TRBJ1-5
clone_size: .
d_call: .
cdr3_aa: CASSAFSASNQPQHF
cdr3_nt: TGTGCCAGCAGTGCCTTCTCGGCTAGCAATCAGCCCCAGCATTTT

v_call: TRBV7-2
j_call: TRBJ2-7
clone_size: .
d_call: TRBD1
cdr3_aa: CASSLGGTGGTEQYF
cdr3_nt: TGTGCCAGCAGCTTAGGAGGGACAGGGGGCACCGAGCAGTACTTC

v_call: TRBV6-6
j_call: TRBJ1-1
clone_size: .
d_call: .
cdr3_aa: CASSYGLAEAFF
cdr3_nt: TGTGCCAGCAGTTACGGGTTGGCTGAAGCTTTCTTT

v_call: TRBV18
j_call: TRBJ2-1
clone_size: .
d_call: .
cdr3_aa: CASSPIEQLYNEQFF
cdr3_nt: TGTGCCAGCTCACCGATCGAACAACTCTACAATGAGCAGTTCTTC

v_call: TRBV7-2
j_call: TRBJ1-5
clone_size: .
d_call: .
cdr3_aa: CASSLGGQPQHF
cdr3_nt: TGTGCCAGCAGCTTAGGCGGACAGCCCCAGCATTTT

v_call: TRBV6-6
j_call: TRBJ2-7
clone_size: once
d_call: TRBD2
cdr3_aa: CTRTSGNEQYF
cdr3_nt: TGTACTAGGACTAGCGGGAACGAGCAGTACTTC

v_call: TRBV30
j_call: TRBJ1-6
clone_size: .
d_call: .
cdr3_aa: CAWIRDRNSPLHF
cdr3_nt: TGTGCCTGGATCCGGGACCGAAATTCACCCCTCCACTTT

v_call: TRBV4-3
j_call: TRBJ2-7
clone_size: .
d_call: .
cdr3_aa: CASSQDIPLGGITF
cdr3_nt: TGCGCCAGCAGCCAAGACATACCCCTTGGGGGGATAACGTTC

v_call: TRBV5-8
j_call: TRBJ2-1
clone_size: .
d_call: .
cdr3_aa: CASRVPTSRNEQFF
cdr3_nt: TGTGCCAGCAGGGTCCCGACTTCGCGGAATGAGCAGTTCTTC